Sequencing of this T cell receptor (beta chain) was carried out in a study of naive and memory T cell subsets. Both TRBC1 and TRBC2 were covered by a beta constant-region primer of two equimolar oligonucleotides. Ligated cDNA was amplified by four rounds of PCR with nested alpha and beta constant-region primers and SP2. In TCRdb, the UMI-ligation and nested PCR reads were re-called with MiXCR into one record per CDR3 protein. Of over 130,000 distinct CDR3 sequences detected, approximately 20% appear once; the ten largest clones hold 0.5% to 0.75%. This clonotype was seen a handful of times. Its specificity is not known. CDR1 is SGHKS and CDR2 is YYEKEE in the germline V gene (reference sequence). The CDR3 totals 17 residues. The germline V and J ends were trimmed by 3 bases and 2 bases, with 18 bases remaining between them. Study-level points and caveats: Clonotypes are single alpha or beta chains, not paired receptors. A few larger clonotypes appeared in naive repertoires, especially CD8, possibly memory cells re-expressing CD45RA.

The origin of this receptor is a human donor in good health. This sequence joins TRBV5-5 and TRBJ2-1, with D maybe TRBD1 (7 bases). The sequencing sample was made of naive CD8+ T cells from blood. CDR3 loop: CASSWTAGGGTYNEQFF. The CDR3 bases are TGTGCCAGCAGCTGGACCGCCGGAGGGGGCACCTACAATGAGCAGTTCTTC.